The 5 T cell receptor beta chains reported below all come from one sample, sequenced in a study of blood T cell repertoires in COVID-19 (dated by TCRdb to 2020 to 2021). Libraries came from the immunoSEQ multiplex PCR assay. The immuneACCESS repertoire file appears here via TCRdb, limited to in-frame rearrangements. These files lack a portion of the clones; in checked studies, under half of the deficit traces to unresolved V genes, and the cause of the others is not known. The sample table shows some 460,000 clones, and roughly 87% are seen once. 0.7% of the sample goes to the ten largest clones. The sequenced sample was PBMCs or T cells enriched from blood (not recorded which). Receptors originate from a young woman who had recovered from COVID-19.

The V gene is TRBV11-3, the J gene TRBJ2-3, with TRBD2 identical over 9 bases. This CDR3 has 16 amino acids. Germline V CDR1 and CDR2: SGHNT, YENEEA. V was clipped by 2 bases and J by 1 base; unmatched bases: 4. CDR3 nucleotide sequence: TGTGCCAGCAGCTTACTTTCTAGCGGGGGCACAGATACGCAGTATTTT. Protein product: CASSLLSSGGTDTQYF.

The rearrangement uses TRBV4-1 and TRBJ1-6, with TRBD1 matching over 8 bases. The germline V gene has CDR1 MGHRA and CDR2 YSYEKL. V shed 1 base and J 10 bases; nucleotides not matched to a gene: 15. This CDR3 contains 18 residues. CDR3 sequence reads: CASSQGARGRLGGSPLHF. Here the CDR3 DNA reads TGCGCCAGCAGCCAAGGAGCCAGGGGGCGCCTAGGAGGATCACCCCTCCACTTT.

The rearrangement uses TRBV12-5 and TRBJ1-1; 7 bases line up with TRBD1. V dropped 1 base and J dropped 5; count of bases not matched to a gene: 10. Germline V lookup: CDR1 LGHNT, CDR2 FRNRAP. This CDR3 spans 16 amino acids. The CDR3 DNA reads as TGTGCTAGTGGTTTGGCCCGGGACAGTTGGGTAACTGAAGCTTTCTTT. Protein: CASGLARDSWVTEAFF.

The chain links TRBV3-1 (or the pseudogene TRBV3-2) to TRBJ2-7, with 10 bases aligning to TRBD1. J gave up 2 bases and V 8 bases, and 6 bases lay outside the gene matches. The CDR3 is 14 residues long. Per germline, CDR1 LGHDT and CDR2 YNNKEL (reference sequence). CDR3 in amino acids: CASSRDRGAYEQYF. CDR3 coding DNA: TGTGCCAGCTCCCGGGACAGGGGAGCCTACGAGCAGTACTTC.

This chain's CDR3 is CASSPGLAGGDTQYF. CDR3 in DNA: TGCGCCAGCAGCCCGGGACTAGCGGGGGGGGATACGCAGTATTTT. The J gene is TRBJ2-3, the V gene TRBV5-1; 16 bases align to TRBD2. The CDR3 is made up of 15 amino acids. The junction had 2 bases not matched to a gene; V was cut back by 4 bases and J by 6 bases. Germline assignment: CDR1 SGHRS and CDR2 YFSETQ.